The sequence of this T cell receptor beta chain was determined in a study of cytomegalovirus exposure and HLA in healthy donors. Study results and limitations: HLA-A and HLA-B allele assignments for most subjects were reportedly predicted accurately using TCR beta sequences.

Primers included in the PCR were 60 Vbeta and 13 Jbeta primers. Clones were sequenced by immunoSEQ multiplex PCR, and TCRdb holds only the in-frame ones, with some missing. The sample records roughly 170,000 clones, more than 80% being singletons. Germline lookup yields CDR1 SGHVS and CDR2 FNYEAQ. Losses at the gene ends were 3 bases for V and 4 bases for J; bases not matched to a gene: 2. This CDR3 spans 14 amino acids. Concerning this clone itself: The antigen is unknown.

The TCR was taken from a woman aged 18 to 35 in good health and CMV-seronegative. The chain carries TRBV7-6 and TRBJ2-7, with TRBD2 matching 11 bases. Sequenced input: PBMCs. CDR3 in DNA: TGTGCCAGCAGCTTGACTAGCGGGATATACGAGCAGTACTTC. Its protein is CASSLTSGIYEQYF. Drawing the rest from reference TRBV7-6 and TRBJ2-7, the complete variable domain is GAGVSQSPRYKVTKRGQDVALRCDPISGHVSLYWYRQALGQGPEFLTYFNYEAQQDKSGLPNDRFSAERPEGSISTLTIQRTEQRDSAMYRCASSLTSGIYEQYFGPGTRLTVT.